Sequencing of this T cell receptor beta chain was carried out in a study of T cell responses to AZD1222 COVID-19 vaccine. Clones were sequenced by immunoSEQ multiplex PCR, and TCRdb holds only the in-frame ones, with some missing. The sample contains about 84,000 clones, approximately 85% of which appear only once. Study-level results: There were vaccine-associated CD4 TCRs across spike, dominant at 160-218 and 743-854. Among the donors, most were white British and more were female, and clonal diversity was possibly underestimated. Without day 14 samples, only post-peak T cell repertoires were studied.

The CDR3 runs to 17 residues. Germline values: CDR1 MNHEY, CDR2 SVGEGT. V was trimmed by 4 bases and J by 5 bases, leaving 21 bases between them. Concerning this clone itself: What it recognizes is unknown.

This TCR came from an adult who received the AZD1222 COVID-19 vaccine. This chain links TRBV6-2 or TRBV6-3 with TRBJ1-5, with unresolved D. Sequencing was performed on peripheral blood, taken 28 days after the second AZD1222 dose. DNA of the CDR3: TGTGCCAGCAGTTCGACAACACCAGATTATGGGGATCAGCCCCAGCATTTT. Encoded protein: CASSSTTPDYGDQPQHF.